The clone carrying this T cell receptor beta chain was seen many times. As handled by the study authors: Estimation of nucleated cell counts was performed using reference gene primer amplification. Repertoires were generated with immunoSEQ multiplex PCR, while TCRdb's copy carries only in-frame clones and drops some. V, J and clone size reflect that table, while D and trimming were determined from the DNA. The table has approximately 210,000 clones, around 82% seen once. V was pared by 3 bases and J by 3 bases, with 9 bases of the junction left unmatched. This CDR3 is built from 16 residues. Germline V gene data show CDR1 as SGHRS and CDR2 as YFSETQ. This record comes from a study of blood T cell repertoires in COVID-19. Study context: PBMCs, B-cell-depleted T cells, or T cells were the source of the cDNA or gDNA that made up the material.

Sequencing was carried out using PBMCs or T cells enriched from blood (not recorded which). The V gene is TRBV5-1, the J gene TRBJ1-3; 7 nucleotides align to TRBD1. This sequence was found in a man aged 25 to 40 with acute COVID-19. In nucleotides, the CDR3 is TGCGCCAGCAGCTCCTCATCGACAGGGATTGGAAACACCATATATTTT. Protein sequence: CASSSSSTGIGNTIYF.